The 30 T cell receptor beta chains reported below all come from one sample, sequenced in a study of OX40 agonist ivuxolimab in advanced cancers. Sequencing was performed with immunoSEQ multiplex PCR; in TCRdb, only in-frame clones are kept and a portion is missing. The sample shows tens of thousands of clones, 89% of them seen only once. This material consisted of CD4+ or CD8+ T cells sorted from blood, taken in a trial of the OX40 agonist ivuxolimab. The source of these receptors is an adult with an advanced solid tumor such as melanoma, head and neck, liver or kidney cancer.

This chain uses TRBV9 with TRBJ2-3; TRBD2 matches 7 bases. V lost 2 bases to trimming and J lost 3 bases; unmatched junction nucleotides: 12. The CDR3 length is 17 residues. The germline CDR1 and CDR2 sequences are SGDLS and YYNGEE. The CDR3 sequence: CASSVPALADETDTQYF. In DNA, the CDR3 is TGTGCCAGCAGCGTCCCCGCCCTAGCGGATGAGACAGATACGCAGTATTTT.

The V and J genes are TRBV5-4 and TRBJ2-2; D is uncertain. CDR1 is SGHNT and CDR2 is YYREEE in the germline V gene (reference sequence). Trimming cost V 5 bases and J 3 bases, with 8 bases left between them. This CDR3 has 13 residues. CDR3 bases: TGTGCCAGCAGAGCCCTCTACACCGGGGAGCTGTTTTTT. Encoded protein: CASRALYTGELFF.

The rearrangement links TRBV7-3 to TRBJ2-5, with TRBD1 matching over 12 bases. Germline-derived CDR1 and CDR2 are SGHTA and FQGTGA. This CDR3 is built from 15 residues. The ends lost 4 bases at V and 5 bases at J; junction bases unmatched: 5. The CDR3 loop reads CASSSGTGGRETQYF. CDR3 bases: TGTGCCAGCAGCTCAGGGACAGGGGGCAGGGAGACCCAGTACTTC.

This clone was counted once. The chain employs TRBV2 and TRBJ2-3; D not certain. CDR3 size: 11 residues. Germline loops: CDR1 SNHLY, CDR2 FYNNEI. CDR3 sequence reads: CAASSTDTQYF. The CDR3 bases are TGTGCGGCTTCTAGCACAGATACGCAGTATTTT.

The genes are TRBV10-3 and TRBJ2-1; 11 nucleotides line up with TRBD1. The V gene end was trimmed by 10 bases and the J gene end by 3 bases; junction bases not matched to a gene: 8. CDR3 size: 15 residues. Looked up from germline, CDR1 is ENHRY and CDR2 is SYGVKD. DNA of the CDR3: TGTGCCACGGGACAGGGGGGAGGGATCTACAATGAGCAGTTCTTC. This sequence encodes CATGQGGGIYNEQFF.

The chain carries TRBV7-2 and TRBJ2-1; maybe TRBD2 (6 bases). Trimming removed 2 bases from V and 0 bases from J, with 8 bases in between. This CDR3 is built from 15 residues. Germline-derived CDR1 and CDR2 are SGHTA and FQGNSA. The CDR3 reads CASSLFGSSYNEQFF. The CDR3 DNA is TGTGCCAGCAGCTTATTCGGGAGCTCCTACAATGAGCAGTTCTTC.

As regards this clone: One end of the junction does not line up with germline, which may come from a read error. The chain employs TRBV19 and TRBJ2-7, with 10 bases matching TRBD2. The CDR3 is made up of 14 amino acids. The germline V gene encodes CDR1 LNHDA and CDR2 SQIVND (reference sequence). CDR3 amino acids: CASSISAGGREHHF. CDR3 DNA: TGTGCCAGTAGTATTTCAGCGGGGGGGCGCGAGCACCACTTC.

The V call is TRBV10-2, the J call TRBJ2-7, with a weak D call TRBD1 (6 bases). The CDR3 has 13 amino acids. Looked up from germline, CDR1 is WSHSY and CDR2 is SAAADI. The V and J ends lost 6 bases and 7 bases respectively, with 16 bases between them. In DNA, the CDR3 is TGCGCCAGCAGGGCAAGTGGGGGCGAGGAGCAGTACTTC. Its translation is CASRASGGEEQYF.

In nucleotides, the CDR3 is TGTGCCAGCTCACCACCTTTCCCTAGCGGGGACCAAGAGACCCAGTACTTC. Its protein product is CASSPPFPSGDQETQYF. The V gene is TRBV18, the J gene TRBJ2-5; 9 bases line up with TRBD2. Per germline, CDR1 KGHSH and CDR2 LQKENI. V was clipped by 0 bases and J by 0 bases; unmatched bases: 5. The CDR3 runs 17 residues.

The CDR3 loop reads CASSVPPGIKDTQYF. The CDR3 bases are TGTGCCAGCAGCGTACCCCCAGGGATCAAAGATACGCAGTATTTT. This chain uses TRBV5-4 with TRBJ2-3, with a tentative D call TRBD1 (5 bases). Germline V CDR1 and CDR2: SGHNT, YYREEE (reference sequence). V was clipped by 4 bases and J by 5 bases, with 17 bases between them. The CDR3 runs to 15 residues. Filled out from reference TRBV5-4 and TRBJ2-3, the complete variable domain reads ETGVTQSPTHLIKTRGQQVTLRCSSQSGHNTVSWYQQALGQGPQFIFQYYREEENGRGNFPPRFSGLQFPNYSSELNVNALELDDSALYLCASSVPPGIKDTQYFGPGTRLTVL.

CDR3 nucleotide sequence: TGTGCCAGTAGTCCGGTTCGGGGACACACCGGGGAGCTGTTTTTT. This codes for CASSPVRGHTGELFF. This chain links TRBV19 with TRBJ2-2, with D perhaps TRBD1 or TRBD2 (5 bases each). Germline V lookup: CDR1 LNHDA, CDR2 SQIVND (reference sequence). Trimming shortened V by 5 bases and J by 3 bases, and 13 bases separated the two germline ends. This CDR3 is built from 15 residues.

The V gene is TRBV30, the J gene TRBJ1-2; possibly TRBD1 for D (5 bases). CDR1 GTSNPN and CDR2 SVGIG come from the germline V gene (reference sequence). The CDR3 is 15 amino acids. V shed 0 bases and J shed 2 bases, with 13 bases lying between them. The CDR3 spells CAWSVTWGGNYGYTF. In DNA form, the CDR3 reads TGTGCCTGGAGTGTTACGTGGGGCGGCAACTATGGCTACACCTTC.

The rearrangement joins TRBV28 to TRBJ2-5; 7 bases match TRBD1. CDR3 length: 14 amino acids. Trimming at V came to 7 bases and at J to 5 bases, leaving 10 bases not matched to a gene. Per the germline V gene, CDR1 is MDHEN and CDR2 is SYDVKM. DNA of the CDR3: TGTGCCAGCACACTAGGGGGCCCGGGGGAGACCCAGTACTTC. Translating it yields CASTLGGPGETQYF.

V is TRBV2 and J is TRBJ1-2, with D perhaps matching TRBD1 (6 bases). The CDR3 sequence is 13 residues long. Germline V gene data show CDR1 as SNHLY and CDR2 as FYNNEI. Between the trimmed V and J ends, which lost 6 bases and 2 bases, there was a span of 10 bases. CDR3 amino acids: CASSADRNYGYTF. The CDR3 coding sequence is TGTGCCAGCAGCGCGGACAGAAACTATGGCTACACCTTC.

The rearrangement links TRBV7-6 to TRBJ1-6, with unresolved D. Between the trimmed V and J ends, which lost 2 bases and 4 bases, there was a span of 9 bases. The CDR3 extends over 15 amino acids. CDR1 SGHVS and CDR2 FNYEAQ come from the germline V gene. CDR3 sequence: CASSLRVTYNSPLHF. CDR3 DNA sequence: TGTGCCAGCAGCTTAAGAGTTACTTATAATTCACCCCTCCACTTT.

This sequence joins TRBV27 and TRBJ2-7; 7 nucleotides match TRBD1. The CDR3 runs to 15 residues. The V and J ends lost 5 bases and 0 bases, in that order; junction bases with no gene match: 7. Germline loops: CDR1 MNHEY, CDR2 SMNVEV (reference sequence). The CDR3 region is CASSPRTGSSYEQYF. In DNA form, the CDR3 reads TGTGCCAGCAGTCCGAGGACAGGTAGCTCCTACGAGCAGTACTTC.

The chain combines TRBV19 with TRBJ2-6; D might be TRBD1 or TRBD2, each matching 5 bases. CDR1 and CDR2 (germline): LNHDA, SQIVND (reference sequence). The CDR3 contains 14 residues. Trimming took 7 bases from V and 8 from J, leaving 15 bases between them. CDR3 coding DNA: TGTGCCAGTACAGGGCTTCGGGGAACCAACGTCCTGACTTTC. Residues: CASTGLRGTNVLTF. Filled out from reference TRBV19 and TRBJ2-6, the complete variable domain reads DGGITQSPKYLFRKEGQNVTLSCEQNLNHDAMYWYRQDPGQGLRLIYYSQIVNDFQKGDIAEGYSVSREKKESFPLTVTSAQKNPTAFYLCASTGLRGTNVLTFGAGSRLTVL.

This clone was found a few times. V usage is TRBV4-1 and J usage is TRBJ1-5; 11 bases are shared with TRBD1. From germline, CDR1 is MGHRA and CDR2 YSYEKL. Trimming removed 3 bases from V and 7 bases from J; junction bases left unmatched: 5. The CDR3 has 15 amino acids. The CDR3 bases are TGCGCCAGCAGCCAGCCGGGACAGGGGGTGCAGCCCCAGCATTTT. Translating it yields CASSQPGQGVQPQHF.

The V call is TRBV7-9, the J call TRBJ2-1; 7 bases fit TRBD2. Germline V gene data show CDR1 as SEHNR and CDR2 as FQNEAQ (reference sequence). V was pared by 7 bases and J by 3 bases, with 15 bases of the junction left unmatched. CDR3 length: 17 residues. The CDR3 loop is CASTLQVGTNNYNEQFF. CDR3 bases: TGTGCCAGCACCCTGCAAGTGGGGACTAACAACTACAATGAGCAGTTCTTC. The full variable domain, completed using reference TRBV7-9 and TRBJ2-1, is DTGVSQNPRHKITKRGQNVTFRCDPISEHNRLYWYRQTLGQGPEFLTYFQNEAQLEKSRLLSDRFSAERPKGSFSTLEIQRTEQGDSAMYLCASTLQVGTNNYNEQFFGPGTRLTVL.

The chain employs TRBV9 and TRBJ2-3, with D possibly TRBD1 on 5 matching bases. V was trimmed by 3 bases and J by 6 bases, leaving 8 bases between them. The germline gives CDR1 SGDLS, CDR2 YYNGEE. This CDR3 comprises 12 residues. The CDR3 region has the DNA TGTGCCAGCAGCGCTAAGGGGGATACGCAGTATTTT. Translated, it gives CASSAKGDTQYF.

The V and J genes are TRBV19 and TRBJ1-1, with TRBD1 as a possible D gene (5 bases). Germline V gene lookup returns CDR1 LNHDA and CDR2 SQIVND (reference sequence). CDR3 length: 14 residues. Trimming took 4 bases from V and 0 from J, leaving 9 bases between them. CDR3 DNA sequence: TGTGCCAGTAGTAATGGGGGATTGAACACTGAAGCTTTCTTT. This translates into CASSNGGLNTEAFF. The whole variable domain, remainder taken from reference TRBV19 and TRBJ1-1, is DGGITQSPKYLFRKEGQNVTLSCEQNLNHDAMYWYRQDPGQGLRLIYYSQIVNDFQKGDIAEGYSVSREKKESFPLTVTSAQKNPTAFYLCASSNGGLNTEAFFGQGTRLTVV.

Here the CDR3 reads CASSLIAGRGNQPQHF. CDR3 nucleotide sequence: TGTGCCAGCAGTTTAATCGCAGGTCGTGGCAATCAGCCCCAGCATTTT. The chain joins TRBV28 to TRBJ1-5; D remains ambiguous. There are 16 residues in the CDR3. Trimming cost V 2 bases and J 2 bases, with 13 bases left between them. Looked up from germline, CDR1 is MDHEN and CDR2 is SYDVKM.

The rearrangement uses TRBV10-2 and TRBJ1-2, with TRBD1 as a possible D gene (6 bases). The ends were cut back, 5 bases at V and 1 base at J, with 11 bases in the middle. From germline, CDR1 is WSHSY and CDR2 SAAADI. There are 14 residues in the CDR3. CDR3 sequence (DNA): TGCGCCAGCAGTCCAGACAGGATTAACTATGGCTACACCTTC. Amino acids: CASSPDRINYGYTF.

DNA for the CDR3: TGTGCCAGCAGCCCACAAGGGACTAGCTTTAACGAGCAGTACTTC. Translation gives CASSPQGTSFNEQYF. This chain joins TRBV7-9 and TRBJ2-7; TRBD2 matches at 9 bases. Germline CDR1 and CDR2: SEHNR and FQNEAQ (reference sequence). CDR3 length equals 15 residues. The V and J ends lost 5 bases and 5 bases, in that order; junction bases with no gene match: 10.

The chain carries TRBV5-1 and TRBJ1-1; possibly TRBD1 for D (5 bases). The CDR3 has 15 amino acids. CDR1 and CDR2 (germline): SGHRS, YFSETQ. Trimming removed 3 bases from V and 2 bases from J, with 14 bases in between. CDR3 sequence (DNA): TGCGCCAGCAGCTCGGGGCCGGTTGGAAACACTGAAGCTTTCTTT. Its protein is CASSSGPVGNTEAFF.

This clone showed up just a few times. The gene calls are TRBV5-5 and TRBJ1-1; D may be TRBD1 (5 bases). CDR1 is SGHKS, CDR2 YYEKEE, per germline (reference sequence). V lost 1 base and J lost 3, with 19 bases in between. The length of the CDR3 is 17 residues. CDR3 sequence: CASSLPRAKGRYTEAFF. DNA of the CDR3: TGTGCCAGCAGCTTGCCCCGGGCCAAGGGGCGGTACACTGAAGCTTTCTTT.

J is TRBJ1-2 and V is TRBV15; no clear D. Germline assignment: CDR1 LNHNV and CDR2 YYDKDF (reference sequence). The CDR3 totals 13 residues. V was shortened by 1 base and J by 8 bases, with 11 bases between the two germline ends. The DNA of the CDR3 is TGTGCCACCAGCAGAGGGGTTGTTGAGGGCTACACCTTC. Protein product: CATSRGVVEGYTF.

V and J are TRBV7-2 and TRBJ2-3, with TRBD2 matching 9 bases. This CDR3 comprises 21 residues. Germline V gene lookup returns CDR1 SGHTA and CDR2 FQGNSA. Unmatched junction bases numbered 19, after V lost 0 bases and J lost 3 bases. This CDR3 is CASSLARPGRGGPSGTDTQYF. The CDR3 bases are TGTGCCAGCAGCTTAGCCAGGCCCGGGCGGGGGGGCCCGAGCGGGACAGATACGCAGTATTTT.

The CDR3: CASSGRGVSTDTQYF. The CDR3 DNA reads TGTGCCAGCAGCGGTAGAGGGGTTAGCACAGATACGCAGTATTTT. The V call is TRBV5-6, the J call TRBJ2-3; D tentatively reads TRBD1 or TRBD2 (5 bases each). The CDR3 contains 15 residues. CDR1 is SGHDT and CDR2 is YYEEEE in the germline V gene. The V and J ends lost 4 bases and 0 bases respectively, with 12 bases between them.

The sample holds a few counts of this clone. J is TRBJ1-1 and V is TRBV9; the match to TRBD1 covers 11 bases. The V and J ends lost 0 bases and 5 bases, in that order; junction bases with no gene match: 6. This CDR3 region has 16 residues. Germline V gene data show CDR1 as SGDLS and CDR2 as YYNGEE. The DNA of the CDR3 is TGTGCCAGCAGCGTAGGGACAGGGGGCTCTCGGACTGAAGCTTTCTTT. Its translation is CASSVGTGGSRTEAFF.